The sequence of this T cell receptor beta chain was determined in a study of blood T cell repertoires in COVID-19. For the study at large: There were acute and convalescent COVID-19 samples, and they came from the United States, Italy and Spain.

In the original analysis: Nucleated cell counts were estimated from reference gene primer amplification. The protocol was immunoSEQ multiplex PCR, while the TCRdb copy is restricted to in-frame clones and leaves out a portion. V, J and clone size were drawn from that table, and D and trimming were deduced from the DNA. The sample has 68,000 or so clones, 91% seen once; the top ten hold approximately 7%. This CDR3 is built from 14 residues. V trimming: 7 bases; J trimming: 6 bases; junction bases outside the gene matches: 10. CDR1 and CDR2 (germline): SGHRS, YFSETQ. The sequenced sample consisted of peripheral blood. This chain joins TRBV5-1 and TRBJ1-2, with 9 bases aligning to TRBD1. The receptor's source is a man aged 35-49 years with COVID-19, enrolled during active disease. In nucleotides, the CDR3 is TGCGCCAGCCATAGCCCGGGACAGGGTAATGGCTACACCTTC. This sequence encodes CASHSPGQGNGYTF.